The 20 T cell receptor beta chains below come from one sample, sequenced in a study of T cell changes during pregnancy in multiple sclerosis. Sequencing used immunoSEQ multiplex PCR; TCRdb keeps in-frame clones, though not all of them. The sample consists of tens of thousands of clones, 85% to 95% of them appearing once. The source was peripheral blood, collected after pregnancy. The receptor set was obtained from a female donor with multiple sclerosis, enrolled in a pregnancy study.

This rearrangement joins TRBV29-1 to TRBJ1-1, with D maybe TRBD1 (6 bases). The CDR3 sequence is 10 residues long. V shed 6 bases and J shed 4 bases, with 6 bases lying between them. Germline CDR1 SQVTM, CDR2 ANQGSEA. CDR3 loop: CSVDSTEAFF. Here the CDR3 DNA reads TGCAGCGTGGACAGCACTGAAGCTTTCTTT.

The chain links TRBV18 to TRBJ2-3, with TRBD1 as a possible D gene (6 bases). Germline lookup yields CDR1 KGHSH and CDR2 LQKENI. The CDR3 loop spans 15 amino acids. The V end lost 2 bases, the J end lost 1 base, and 10 bases lay between the germline ends. The CDR3, as DNA: TGTGCCAGCTCACCAGGCAAGGGGGGCACAGATACGCAGTATTTT. Translated, it gives CASSPGKGGTDTQYF.

This chain connects TRBV5-1 to TRBJ2-1, with 12 bases matching TRBD2. Germline V CDR1 and CDR2: SGHRS, YFSETQ. The CDR3 is 15 amino acids. The J segment lost 7 bases and the V segment lost 0 bases, leaving 2 bases of the junction unmatched. The CDR3 region has the DNA TGCGCCAGCAGCTTGGGACTAGCGGGAGAAAATGAGCAGTTCTTC. Translated, it gives CASSLGLAGENEQFF.

J is TRBJ1-2 and V is TRBV27; 7 bases agree with TRBD1. The CDR3 runs to 13 residues. Germline values: CDR1 MNHEY, CDR2 SMNVEV (reference sequence). V dropped 5 bases and J dropped 7; count of bases not matched to a gene: 7. CDR3 protein: CASSLTGESGYTF. CDR3 DNA sequence: TGTGCCAGCAGTCTTACAGGGGAAAGTGGCTACACCTTC.

This chain uses TRBV28 with TRBJ2-7; tentative D call: TRBD2 (6 bases). CDR1 is MDHEN, CDR2 SYDVKM, per germline. This CDR3 has 15 amino acids. V shed 8 bases and J shed 0 bases, with 17 bases lying between them. For the CDR3, the DNA is TGTGCCAGCGTCGATGGGACTCCTAGCTCCTACGAGCAGTACTTC. Translated, it gives CASVDGTPSSYEQYF.

The J gene is TRBJ1-2, the V gene TRBV12-5; no firm D call. Trimming cost V 3 bases and J 6 bases, with 14 bases left between them. This CDR3 contains 14 residues. From germline, CDR1 is LGHNT and CDR2 FRNRAP. CDR3 nucleotide sequence: TGTGCTAGTGGTTTAGGAGGGCAGAACAATGGCTACACCTTC. This sequence encodes CASGLGGQNNGYTF. The full variable domain, in which reference TRBV12-5 and TRBJ1-2 provide the parts outside the CDR3, is DARVTQTPRHKVTEMGQEVTMRCQPILGHNTVFWYRQTMMQGLELLAYFRNRAPLDDSGMPKDRFSAEMPDATLATLKIQPSEPRDSAVYFCASGLGGQNNGYTFGSGTRLTVV.

The chain employs TRBV10-2 and TRBJ2-7, with TRBD2 identical over 7 bases. The trim removed 7 bases at V and 2 bases at J, leaving 17 bases unmatched. The CDR3 runs to 17 residues. Looked up from germline, CDR1 is WSHSY and CDR2 is SAAADI. CDR3: CASIAVAGTTRPYEQYF. In DNA form, the CDR3 reads TGCGCCAGCATAGCGGTCGCAGGGACTACTCGACCCTACGAGCAGTACTTC.

This clone came up a few times. This chain connects TRBV7-9 to TRBJ1-5; D may be TRBD1 (6 bases). CDR1 is SEHNR and CDR2 is FQNEAQ in the germline V gene (reference sequence). The CDR3 spans 14 residues. Trimming took 4 bases from V and 7 from J, leaving 14 bases between them. The CDR3, as DNA: TGTGCCAGCAGCTCCTCAACAGGGCAGCAGCCCCAGCATTTT. Protein: CASSSSTGQQPQHF.

Only one count was recorded for this clone. V and J are TRBV2 and TRBJ2-3; maybe TRBD2 (7 bases). The CDR3 runs 17 residues. The germline gives CDR1 SNHLY, CDR2 FYNNEI. Between the trimmed V and J ends, which lost 7 bases and 0 bases, there was a span of 20 bases. As DNA, the CDR3 is TGTGCCAGCAATTGGTTGAGGGGGGGTCGGAGCACAGATACGCAGTATTTT. Protein product: CASNWLRGGRSTDTQYF.

This sequence joins TRBV2 and TRBJ1-3; 8 positions match TRBD1. Germline values: CDR1 SNHLY, CDR2 FYNNEI. Unmatched junction bases numbered 8, after V lost 9 bases and J lost 1 base. The CDR3 runs 15 residues. CDR3 loop: CASTIWDRSGNTIYF. As DNA, the CDR3 is TGTGCCAGTACTATTTGGGACAGGTCTGGAAACACCATATATTTT.

The CDR3 is CASSQHTGGTNTGELFF. The DNA of the CDR3 is TGCGCCAGCAGCCAACATACAGGGGGCACGAACACCGGGGAGCTGTTTTTT. The chain links TRBV5-1 to TRBJ2-2; 9 nucleotides match TRBD1. The CDR3 has 17 amino acids. The V gene end was trimmed by 4 bases and the J gene end by 0 bases; junction bases not matched to a gene: 7. Germline CDR1 is SGHRS and CDR2 is YFSETQ.

Here the CDR3 DNA reads TGCGCCAGCAGCCGGACAGTGGTCGGGAATGAGCAGTTCTTC. Protein: CASSRTVVGNEQFF. This rearrangement joins TRBV4-3 to TRBJ2-1, with D possibly matching TRBD1 (6 bases). The CDR3 spans 14 residues. CDR1 LGHNA and CDR2 YSLEER come from the germline V gene. Trimming took 4 bases from V and 7 from J, leaving 14 bases between them.

The rearrangement links TRBV11-2 to TRBJ2-7; D gene unclear. The ends were cut back, 7 bases at V and 3 bases at J, with 16 bases in the middle. This CDR3 is 14 amino acids long. CDR1 is SGHAT and CDR2 is FQNNGV in the germline V gene. The CDR3 loop reads CASTSSPEDYEQYF. The CDR3 DNA follows: TGTGCCAGCACCTCGTCCCCCGAGGACTACGAGCAGTACTTC.

This chain connects TRBV2 to TRBJ1-5; 9 bases agree with TRBD1. The CDR3 extends over 15 amino acids. After removal of 6 bases from V and 4 bases from J, the junction contained 7 bases not matched to a gene. CDR1 is SNHLY, CDR2 FYNNEI, per germline. The DNA of the CDR3 is TGTGCCAGCAGGTTAGGGACAGGGCGTAATCAGCCCCAGCATTTT. Protein sequence: CASRLGTGRNQPQHF.

The chain is built from TRBV27 and TRBJ2-7; maybe TRBD1 (6 bases). There are 18 residues in the CDR3. Germline CDR1 and CDR2: MNHEY and SMNVEV (reference sequence). V was shortened by 3 bases and J by 0 bases, with 21 bases between the two germline ends. CDR3 sequence (DNA): TGTGCCAGCAGTTTCCATCCGCCCCCCCCAGGGGCCTCCTACGAGCAGTACTTC. The encoded protein is CASSFHPPPPGASYEQYF.

With respect to this clone: This same CDR3 is encoded by further DNA sequences in the sample. The V call is TRBV6-6, the J call TRBJ1-4; 7 bases are a match to TRBD1. In germline, CDR1 is MNHNY, CDR2 SVGAGI (reference sequence). The V and J ends lost 3 bases and 8 bases, in that order; junction bases with no gene match: 9. This CDR3 is built from 15 residues. The CDR3 region is CASSYVGGSREKLFF. Written as DNA, the CDR3 is TGTGCCAGCAGTTATGTAGGGGGCTCTCGCGAAAAACTGTTTTTT.

The rearrangement links TRBV9 to TRBJ1-1; TRBD1 matches at 8 bases. Germline-derived CDR1 and CDR2 are SGDLS and YYNGEE. V lost 4 bases to trimming and J lost 4 bases; unmatched junction nucleotides: 9. This CDR3 region has 15 residues. The CDR3 sequence: CASSYGTGVLTEAFF. CDR3 DNA sequence: TGTGCCAGCAGCTATGGGACAGGCGTCCTCACTGAAGCTTTCTTT.

The rearrangement uses TRBV7-8 and TRBJ2-7; D is unresolved. Looked up from germline, CDR1 is SGHVS and CDR2 is FQNEAQ. Trimming removed 0 bases from V and 0 bases from J, with 3 bases in between. The CDR3 runs to 13 residues. CDR3 in DNA: TGTGCCAGCAGCTTAGCCATCTCCTACGAGCAGTACTTC. Translating gives CASSLAISYEQYF.

Worth noting for this clone: Mismatch with germline at one junction end may stem from a read error. The chain's CDR3 is CTSSEKISGSETQYF. The CDR3 nucleotides are TGTACCAGCAGTGAGAAAATTAGCGGGAGCGAGACCCAGTACTTC. The rearrangement uses TRBV25-1 and TRBJ2-5, with 9 bases lining up with TRBD2. CDR1 MGHDK and CDR2 SYGVNS come from the germline V gene. This CDR3 is 15 amino acids long.

V usage is TRBV27 and J usage is TRBJ2-7, with 8 bases lining up with TRBD2. Germline values: CDR1 MNHEY, CDR2 SMNVEV (reference sequence). This CDR3 region has 12 residues. V was pared by 2 bases and J by 12 bases, with 6 bases of the junction left unmatched. This CDR3 reads CASSLPGLGLYF. The CDR3 bases are TGTGCCAGCAGTTTACCGGGACTAGGACTGTACTTC.